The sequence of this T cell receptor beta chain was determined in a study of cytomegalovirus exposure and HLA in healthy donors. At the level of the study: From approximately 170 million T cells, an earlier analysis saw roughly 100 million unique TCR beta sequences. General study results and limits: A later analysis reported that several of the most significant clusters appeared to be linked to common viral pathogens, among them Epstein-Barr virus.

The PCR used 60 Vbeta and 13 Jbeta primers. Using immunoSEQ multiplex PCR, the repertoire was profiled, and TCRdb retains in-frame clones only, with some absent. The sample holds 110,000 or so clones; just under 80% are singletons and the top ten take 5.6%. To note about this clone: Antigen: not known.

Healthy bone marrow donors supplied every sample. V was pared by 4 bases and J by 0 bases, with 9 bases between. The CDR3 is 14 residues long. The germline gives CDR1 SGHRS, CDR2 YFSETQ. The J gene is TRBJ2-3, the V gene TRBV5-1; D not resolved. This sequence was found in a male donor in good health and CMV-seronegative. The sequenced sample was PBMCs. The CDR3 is CASSRLRSTDTQYF. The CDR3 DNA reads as TGCGCCAGCAGCCGCCTGAGGAGCACAGATACGCAGTATTTT.